The 32 T cell receptor beta chains presented below share a single source sample, sequenced in a study of kidney transplant recipient with SARS-CoV-2 infection. One entry per CDR3 protein results from TCRdb running MiXCR on the reads. This sample has fewer than 250,000 distinct CDR3 sequences, with under 30% found just once. The sample consisted of a blood sample, taken at baseline and on day 111 from a kidney transplant recipient. The receptors originated from a young adult male patient who had COVID-19 and was a kidney transplant recipient. Some T cells may arise from the graft donor.

This clonotype has more than one count but fewer than ten. Relative to the germline gene, one junction end is altered; a read error may explain this. CDR3: CASSLVSSGSFNLAKNIPYF. The CDR3 region has the DNA TGTGCCAGCAGCTTAGTGTCTAGCGGGAGTTTCAACCTAGCCAAAAACATTCCGTACTTC. The chain is built from TRBV7-8 and TRBJ2-4, with 10 bases lining up with TRBD2. The CDR3 is 20 amino acids. The germline CDR1 and CDR2 sequences are SGHVS and FQNEAQ.

The table lists this clonotype with many counts. The chain recombines TRBV7-2 with TRBJ1-1; weak D call: TRBD1 (6 bases). With 4 bases removed from V and 1 base from J, the gap between germline ends came to 13 bases. There are 15 residues in the CDR3. CDR1 SGHTA and CDR2 FQGNSA come from the germline V gene. CDR3 sequence: CASSWGGGQNTEAFF. Written as DNA, the CDR3 is TGTGCCAGCAGCTGGGGAGGGGGACAGAACACTGAAGCTTTCTTT.

This clonotype was found many times. Its ends do not fully match the called genes, so a read error is possible. CDR3 region: CASKDRGGYYGYTF. The CDR3, as DNA: TGTGCCAGCAAAGACAGGGGAGGATACTACGGCTACACCTTC. This chain connects TRBV3-1 to TRBJ1-2; 8 bases map to TRBD1. The CDR3 is made up of 14 amino acids. Germline V CDR1 and CDR2: LGHDT, YNNKEL (reference sequence).

As to this clonotype: With a much larger clone just one base away, this may be a read error. The chain carries TRBV20-1 and TRBJ2-2; 9 nucleotides agree with TRBD1. The CDR3 consists of 14 residues. Looked up from germline, CDR1 is DFQATT and CDR2 is SNEGSKA (reference sequence). The CDR3 sequence is CSAGGTGNTGELSF. The CDR3 DNA reads as TGCAGTGCAGGGGGGACAGGGAACACCGGGGAGCTGTCTTTT.

V and J are TRBV7-2 and TRBJ2-1; D gene uncertain. Per germline, CDR1 SGHTA and CDR2 FQGNSA. The CDR3 length is 11 residues. CDR3 region: CALGSTNEQFF. The CDR3 DNA follows: TGTGCTCTCGGTAGTACCAATGAGCAGTTCTTC.

The chain is built from TRBV25-1 and TRBJ2-3; D perhaps matches TRBD2 (5 bases). Between the trimmed V and J ends, which lost 6 bases and 1 base, there was a span of 17 bases. Per the germline V gene, CDR1 is MGHDK and CDR2 is SYGVNS. This CDR3 is 16 amino acids long. The CDR3 DNA is TGTGCCAGCAGCCCTCCGAGAGGGAGAGGCACAGATACGCAGTATTTT. Translated: CASSPPRGRGTDTQYF.

CDR3 bases: TGTGCCAGCACCCCGGGACACGGGGACACTGAAGCTTTCTTT. Its translation: CASTPGHGDTEAFF. The chain uses TRBV2 and TRBJ1-1; tentatively, D is TRBD1 (6 bases). The germline V gene has CDR1 SNHLY and CDR2 FYNNEI. Trimming stripped 7 bases from V and 3 bases from J, with 15 bases between. The CDR3 is made up of 14 amino acids.

This clonotype was observed at least ten times. The chain joins TRBV4-1 to TRBJ1-1; D not certain. V shed 3 bases and J shed 3 bases, with 11 bases lying between them. Germline V gene data show CDR1 as MGHRA and CDR2 as YSYEKL. The length of the CDR3 is 14 residues. The CDR3 nucleotides are TGCGCCAGCAGCCACGGACGGAGGGACACTGAAGCTTTCTTT. It yields the protein CASSHGRRDTEAFF.

This clonotype was detected many times. The chain joins TRBV27 to TRBJ1-2; D is undetermined. Germline CDR1 and CDR2: MNHEY and SMNVEV (reference sequence). The CDR3 covers 13 residues. DNA of the CDR3: TGTGCAGTGGGCATCGGAAGAGGATATGGCTACACCTTC. This codes for CAVGIGRGYGYTF.

This clonotype was seen ten or more times. V gene TRBV20-1 combines with J gene TRBJ1-2; no firm D call. Germline CDR1 reads DFQATT; CDR2 reads SNEGSKA (reference sequence). Trimming left V 5 bases short and J 4 bases short, with 23 bases between. The CDR3 totals 16 residues. The CDR3 here is CSAPNSLFRKTYGYTF. For the CDR3, the DNA is TGCAGTGCTCCCAATTCGCTGTTTCGAAAGACCTATGGCTACACCTTC.

On this clonotype itself: This may be a read error: a much more frequent sequence differs by one nucleotide. J is TRBJ2-5 and V is TRBV3-1; D call uncertain. The germline V and J ends were trimmed by 5 bases and 5 bases, with 24 bases remaining between them. Germline lookup yields CDR1 LGHDT and CDR2 YNNKEL (reference sequence). There are 17 residues in the CDR3. As DNA, the CDR3 is TGTGCCAGCAGCATAATGTATCCCATTTCTTGCTCTGAGACCCAGTACTTC. As protein: CASSIMYPISCSETQYF.

With regard to this clonotype: A read error may be the cause here, since a much bigger clone is one base away. Here the CDR3 reads CASSIPSYHGRTYGYTF. The CDR3 nucleotides are TGTGCCAGCAGCATCCCATCATACCATGGAAGGACCTATGGCTACACCTTC. This rearrangement joins TRBV7-9 to TRBJ1-2; no clear D. Germline values: CDR1 SEHNR, CDR2 FQNEAQ (reference sequence). Trimming removed 5 bases from V and 4 bases from J, with 23 bases in between. CDR3 length: 17 amino acids.

This clonotype was seen only a few times. J is TRBJ2-5 and V is TRBV7-2; D not certain. This CDR3 contains 15 residues. With 5 bases removed from V and 1 base from J, the gap between germline ends came to 14 bases. Germline CDR1 reads SGHTA; CDR2 reads FQGNSA. The DNA for the CDR3 is TGTGCCAGCAGCGATTTCCCAGTGGGCCAAGAGACCCAGTACTTC. Translation: CASSDFPVGQETQYF.

This clonotype occurred many times. The chain is built from TRBV19 and TRBJ1-5; maybe TRBD1 (6 bases). The germline V gene has CDR1 LNHDA and CDR2 SQIVND (reference sequence). CDR3 length equals 15 residues. Trimming took 7 bases from V and 6 from J, leaving 19 bases between them. CDR3 loop: CASTSSGQGSQPQHF. The CDR3 region has the DNA TGTGCCAGTACCTCGAGTGGGCAGGGGAGTCAGCCCCAGCATTTT.

Many counts were recorded for this clonotype. The V and J genes are TRBV24-1 and TRBJ1-2, with no clear D. Trimming took 5 bases from V and 4 from J, leaving 22 bases between them. The germline V gene has CDR1 KGHDR and CDR2 SFDVKD. The CDR3 consists of 17 residues. The DNA for the CDR3 is TGTGCCACCAGTGGTTTATGTAGTACCAGAAAGACCTATGGCTACACCTTC. Protein product: CATSGLCSTRKTYGYTF.

This clonotype was seen more than once but under ten times. The chain recombines TRBV29-1 with TRBJ1-2; TRBD1 agrees at 9 bases. V trimming: 6 bases; J trimming: 7 bases; junction bases outside the gene matches: 9. The CDR3 is 13 amino acids. Looked up from germline, CDR1 is SQVTM and CDR2 is ANQGSEA. CDR3 sequence reads: CSVETGGGGGYTF. The CDR3 DNA reads as TGCAGCGTCGAAACAGGGGGCGGTGGTGGCTACACCTTC. Combining the CDR3 with reference TRBV29-1 and TRBJ1-2 gives the whole variable domain SAVISQKPSRDICQRGTSLTIQCQVDSQVTMMFWYRQQPGQSLTLIATANQGSEATYESGFVIDKFPISRPNLTFSTLTVSNMSPEDSSIYLCSVETGGGGGYTFGSGTRLTVV.

The chain employs TRBV6-1 and TRBJ2-3, with D maybe TRBD2 (7 bases). The CDR3 is 15 residues long. CDR1 and CDR2 from the germline V gene are MNHNS and SASEGT. Trimming pared 2 bases from V and 5 bases from J, leaving 14 bases between. CDR3 bases: TGTGCCAGCAGTGAAAGGGGGGGGCAAGGAGATACGCAGTATTTT. Translated: CASSERGGQGDTQYF.

V and J are TRBV3-1 and TRBJ2-3; D call uncertain. Germline values: CDR1 LGHDT, CDR2 YNNKEL (reference sequence). The CDR3 length is 17 residues. Trimming removed 5 bases from V and 5 bases from J, with 23 bases in between. This chain's CDR3 is CASSVVGPIVMQDTQYF. CDR3 nucleotides: TGTGCCAGCAGCGTCGTTGGTCCCATTGTCATGCAAGATACGCAGTATTTT.

This clonotype was seen ten or more times. This sequence joins TRBV5-4 and TRBJ2-1, with 7 nucleotides matching TRBD2. CDR1 SGHNT and CDR2 YYREEE come from the germline V gene (reference sequence). The CDR3 runs 15 residues. V trimming: 3 bases; J trimming: 6 bases; junction bases outside the gene matches: 9. The CDR3 spells CASSSPGASGNEQFF. The CDR3 nucleotides are TGTGCCAGCAGCTCCCCTGGGGCTAGCGGCAATGAGCAGTTCTTC.

The sample holds a few counts of this clonotype. The V and J genes are TRBV20-1 and TRBJ2-7; TRBD2 agrees at 9 bases. The CDR3 is 15 residues long. The germline V gene has CDR1 DFQATT and CDR2 SNEGSKA (reference sequence). The junction had 7 bases not matched to a gene; V was cut back by 2 bases and J by 2 bases. CDR3 DNA: TGCAGTGCTAGAAGAGGGACTAGCAGCGCCTACGAGCAGTACTTC. Amino acids: CSARRGTSSAYEQYF.

The table lists this clonotype with many counts. V gene TRBV19 combines with J gene TRBJ2-3; D may be TRBD2 (6 bases). CDR3 length: 15 amino acids. The V end was cut by 3 bases, the J end by 3 bases, with 13 bases between. Germline loops: CDR1 LNHDA, CDR2 SQIVND (reference sequence). CDR3 amino acids: CASSMVQRATDTQYF. The CDR3 DNA sequence: TGTGCCAGTAGTATGGTGCAGCGGGCGACAGATACGCAGTATTTT.

This clonotype was detected ten times or more. V is TRBV5-1 and J is TRBJ2-7; no clear D gene. The V end was cut by 4 bases, the J end by 6 bases, with 26 bases between. The V gene's germline CDR1 is SGHRS and CDR2 YFSETQ. The CDR3 is 17 amino acids. The CDR3 region has the DNA TGCGCCAGCAGCGTGGCCCCGATCGTGAGCGTTTCCAGCGAGCAGTACTTC. Translated: CASSVAPIVSVSSEQYF.

This clonotype was found many times. The V gene is TRBV12-3 or TRBV12-4, the J gene TRBJ1-2; no reliable D call. This CDR3 region has 17 residues. V dropped 5 bases and J dropped 4 bases, with 23 bases sitting between them. The CDR3 coding sequence is TGTGCCAGCAGTCTTCGAGTCACAGCAGGAAAGACCTATGGCTACACCTTC. Protein: CASSLRVTAGKTYGYTF.

As to this clonotype: A much larger clone lies a single base off, so this may be a read error. The genes are TRBV29-1 and TRBJ2-7; D might be TRBD1 (6 bases). The germline gives CDR1 SQVTM, CDR2 ANQGSEA. The CDR3 loop spans 12 amino acids. Trimming cost V 7 bases and J 2 bases, with 12 bases left between them. This CDR3 reads CSAIRGPYEQYF. As DNA, the CDR3 is TGCAGCGCCATCAGGGGACCCTACGAGCAGTACTTC.

This clonotype was found many times. The rearrangement joins TRBV11-3 to TRBJ1-1; 8 bases match TRBD1. Losses at the gene ends were 4 bases for V and 1 base for J; bases not matched to a gene: 8. The CDR3 runs to 16 residues. CDR1 is SGHNT and CDR2 is YENEEA in the germline V gene. CDR3 region: CASSSLRTGRNTEAFF. The DNA for the CDR3 is TGTGCCAGCAGCTCTTTAAGGACAGGGAGGAACACTGAAGCTTTCTTT.

This clonotype was counted between two and nine times. The V gene is TRBV27, the J gene TRBJ2-2, with D tentatively TRBD1 (5 bases). Germline assignment: CDR1 MNHEY and CDR2 SMNVEV (reference sequence). The CDR3 covers 16 residues. Trimming took off 8 bases at V and 1 base at J, with 17 bases between the two ends. In DNA, the CDR3 is TGTGCCAGCTTAGTGGGGCTCCGGCAGAACACCGGGGAGCTGTTTTTT. Translation: CASLVGLRQNTGELFF.

In this sample, this clonotype turned up many times. The V gene is TRBV7-2, the J gene TRBJ1-2, with D unclear. CDR3 size: 17 residues. With 5 bases removed from V and 4 bases from J, the gap between germline ends came to 23 bases. Germline V lookup: CDR1 SGHTA, CDR2 FQGNSA. The CDR3 sequence: CASSRLARDGKTYGYTF. CDR3 DNA sequence: TGTGCCAGCAGCCGACTGGCCAGAGACGGAAAGACCTATGGCTACACCTTC.

Many counts were recorded for this clonotype. The chain carries TRBV24-1 and TRBJ2-2, with TRBD1 matching 12 bases. This CDR3 contains 14 residues. V trimming: 8 bases; J trimming: 6 bases; junction bases outside the gene matches: 3. The germline gives CDR1 KGHDR, CDR2 SFDVKD. Written as DNA, the CDR3 is TGTGCCACCATGGGACAGGGGGCTTCCGGGGAGCTGTTTTTT. This codes for CATMGQGASGELFF.

This clonotype was observed at least ten times. This rearrangement joins TRBV5-1 to TRBJ1-2; D ambiguous. Germline CDR1 and CDR2: SGHRS and YFSETQ. The CDR3 extends over 16 amino acids. V gave up 7 bases and J gave up 4 bases, with 23 bases separating them. CDR3 sequence: CASPLTSVRKTYGYTF. CDR3 DNA: TGCGCCAGCCCATTGACATCGGTTCGAAAGACCTATGGCTACACCTTC.

Concerning this clonotype: A much larger clone lies one base from this, so it may be a read error. The chain combines TRBV5-1 with TRBJ2-7; weak D call: TRBD2 (6 bases). Trimming removed 3 bases from V and 2 bases from J, with 12 bases in between. Germline V gene lookup returns CDR1 SGHRS and CDR2 YFSETQ. The CDR3 is 14 amino acids. CDR3 amino acids: CASSWGDDPYEQYF. CDR3 sequence (DNA): TGCGCCAGCAGCTGGGGGGACGATCCCTACGAGCAGTACTTC.

To note about this clonotype: Since a much larger clone is just one base distant, this may be a read error. This rearrangement joins TRBV2 to TRBJ2-2; no firm D call. V was shortened by 8 bases and J by 7 bases, with 11 bases between the two germline ends. The length of the CDR3 is 12 residues. The germline V gene encodes CDR1 SNHLY and CDR2 FYNNEI. The CDR3 DNA is TGTGCCAGCGGCAAAGACGGCGGGGAGCTGTTTTTT. Protein: CASGKDGGELFF.

This clonotype was seen repeatedly, ten times or more. The chain recombines TRBV2 with TRBJ2-3; 12 positions match TRBD2. The CDR3 runs 15 residues. Germline trimming cut 8 bases from V and 7 bases from J; bases unmatched to any gene: 10. Germline V CDR1 and CDR2: SNHLY, FYNNEI. In nucleotides, the CDR3 is TGTGCCAGCGTGAAGGCTAGCGGGAGGGTCAATACGCAGTATTTT. Amino acids: CASVKASGRVNTQYF.